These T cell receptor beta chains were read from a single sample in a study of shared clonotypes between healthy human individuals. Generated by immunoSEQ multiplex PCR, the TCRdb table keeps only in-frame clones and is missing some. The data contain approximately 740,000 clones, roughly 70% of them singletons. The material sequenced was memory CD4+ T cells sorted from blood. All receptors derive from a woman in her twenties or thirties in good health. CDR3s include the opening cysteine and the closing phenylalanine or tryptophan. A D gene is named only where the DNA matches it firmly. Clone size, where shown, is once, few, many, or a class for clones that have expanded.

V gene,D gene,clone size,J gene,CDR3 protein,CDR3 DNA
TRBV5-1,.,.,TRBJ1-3,CASSLNRDSGNTIYF,TGCGCCAGCAGCTTGAACAGGGACTCTGGAAACACCATATATTTT
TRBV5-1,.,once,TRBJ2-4,CASRDGPEDIQYF,TGCGCCAGCAGAGACGGGCCTGAGGACATTCAGTACTTC
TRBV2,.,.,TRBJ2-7,CASSGFSYEQYF,TGTGCCAGTAGCGGATTCTCCTACGAGCAGTACTTC
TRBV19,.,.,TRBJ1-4,CASSQPDATNEKLFF,TGTGCCAGTAGTCAACCAGATGCAACTAATGAAAAACTGTTTTTT
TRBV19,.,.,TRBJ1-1,CASSWDGDTEAFF,TGTGCCAGTAGTTGGGACGGAGACACTGAAGCTTTCTTT
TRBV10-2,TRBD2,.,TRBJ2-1,CASAGGPVNEQFF,TGCGCCAGCGCGGGAGGGCCGGTCAATGAGCAGTTCTTC
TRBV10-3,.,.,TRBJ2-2,CAISAPPGINTGELFF,TGTGCCATCAGTGCCCCCCCCGGGATCAACACCGGGGAGCTGTTTTTT
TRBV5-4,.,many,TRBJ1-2,CASMGPYGYTF,TGTGCCAGCATGGGTCCCTATGGCTACACCTTC
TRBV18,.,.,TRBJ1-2,CASSPVSLDGYTF,TGTGCCAGCTCACCTGTCAGTCTCGATGGCTACACCTTC
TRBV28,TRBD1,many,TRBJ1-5,CASSWDRGINQPQHF,TGTGCCAGCAGTTGGGACAGGGGAATCAATCAGCCCCAGCATTTT
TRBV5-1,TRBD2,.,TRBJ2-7,CASSLGWGGPSYEQYF,TGCGCCAGCAGCTTGGGTTGGGGGGGACCCTCCTACGAGCAGTACTTC
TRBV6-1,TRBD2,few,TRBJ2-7,CASSMELAGPRGQYF,TGTGCCAGCAGTATGGAACTAGCGGGACCTAGGGGGCAGTACTTC
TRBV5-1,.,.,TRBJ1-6,CASSLGQENSYNSPLHF,TGCGCCAGCAGCTTGGGACAGGAGAACTCCTATAATTCACCCCTCCACTTT
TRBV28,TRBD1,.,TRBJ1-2,CASRRDRHDYGYTF,TGTGCCAGCCGCCGGGACAGGCACGATTATGGCTACACCTTC
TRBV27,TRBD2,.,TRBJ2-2,CASSSGLAGVGTGELFF,TGTGCCAGCAGCTCCGGACTAGCGGGAGTCGGCACCGGGGAGCTGTTTTTT
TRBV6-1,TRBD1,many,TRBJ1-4,CASSEAIGGGAGKLFF,TGTGCCAGCAGTGAAGCTATAGGGGGCGGGGCCGGAAAACTGTTTTTT
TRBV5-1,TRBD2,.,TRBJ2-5,CASSLGGSSLLTETQYF,TGCGCCAGCAGCTTGGGCGGGAGTAGTTTATTGACGGAGACCCAGTACTTC
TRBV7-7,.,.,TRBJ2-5,CASSFIGQETQYF,TGTGCCAGCAGCTTTATTGGCCAAGAGACCCAGTACTTC
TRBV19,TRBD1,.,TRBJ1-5,CASRENRRGSNQPQHF,TGTGCCAGTAGAGAAAACCGCAGGGGGAGCAATCAGCCCCAGCATTTT
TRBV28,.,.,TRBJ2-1,CASSLKLGEQFF,TGTGCCAGCAGTTTAAAGCTAGGTGAGCAGTTCTTC
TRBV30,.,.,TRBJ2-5,CAWSVQGRKETQYF,TGTGCCTGGAGTGTACAGGGCCGAAAAGAGACCCAGTACTTC
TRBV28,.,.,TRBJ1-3,CASSFQGSVGNTIYF,TGTGCCAGCAGTTTTCAGGGAAGTGTCGGAAACACCATATATTTT
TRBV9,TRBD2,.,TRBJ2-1,CASSAPGLAGARYNEQFF,TGTGCCAGCAGCGCTCCGGGACTAGCGGGGGCCCGCTACAATGAGCAGTTCTTC
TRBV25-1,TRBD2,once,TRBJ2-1,CASSGIAGGQEANEQFF,TGTGCCAGCAGTGGAATAGCGGGAGGTCAGGAGGCAAATGAGCAGTTCTTC
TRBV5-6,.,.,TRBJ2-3,CACSQGVSTDTQYF,TGTGCCTGCAGCCAGGGAGTTAGCACAGATACGCAGTATTTT
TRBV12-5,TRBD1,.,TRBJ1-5,CASGYPLDQADRGGQPQHF,TGTGCTAGTGGTTATCCCCTAGATCAAGCTGACAGGGGTGGGCAGCCCCAGCATTTT
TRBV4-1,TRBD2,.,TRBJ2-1,CASSQAEVAGGHNEQFF,TGCGCCAGCAGCCAGGCTGAAGTAGCGGGAGGCCACAATGAGCAGTTCTTC
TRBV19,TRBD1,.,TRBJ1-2,CASIGTGEGYGYTF,TGTGCCAGTATCGGGACAGGGGAGGGCTATGGCTACACCTTC
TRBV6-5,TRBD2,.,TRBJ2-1,CASRAPLSGSQQFF,TGTGCCAGCAGAGCTCCCTTGAGCGGGAGTCAGCAGTTCTTC
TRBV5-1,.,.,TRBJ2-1,CASSLGASEKEQFF,TGCGCCAGCAGCTTGGGGGCATCGGAAAAGGAGCAGTTCTTC
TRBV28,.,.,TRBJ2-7,CASSSVHDEQYF,TGTGCCAGCAGTTCCGTACACGACGAGCAGTACTTC
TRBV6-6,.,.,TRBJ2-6,CASSRSGANVLTF,TGTGCCAGCAGTCGGAGTGGGGCCAACGTCCTGACTTTC
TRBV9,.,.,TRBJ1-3,CASSPQVSGNTIYF,TGTGCCAGCAGCCCACAAGTCTCTGGAAACACCATATATTTT
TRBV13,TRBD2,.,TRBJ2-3,CASSSEAWGLAGGPRADTQYF,TGTGCCAGCAGCTCGGAAGCATGGGGGCTAGCGGGAGGCCCTAGGGCAGATACGCAGTATTTT
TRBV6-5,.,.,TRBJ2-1,CASSAGSVFYNEQFF,TGTGCCAGCAGTGCCGGGAGCGTTTTCTACAATGAGCAGTTCTTC
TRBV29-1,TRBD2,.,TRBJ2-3,CSVEDSLAGFDTQYF,TGCAGCGTTGAAGATTCACTAGCGGGATTTGATACGCAGTATTTT
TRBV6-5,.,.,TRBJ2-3,CASSYRRPADTQYF,TGTGCCAGCAGTTATAGGCGACCGGCAGATACGCAGTATTTT
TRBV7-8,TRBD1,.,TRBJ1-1,CASSFSGTVNTEAFF,TGTGCCAGCAGCTTCTCCGGGACAGTGAACACTGAAGCTTTCTTT
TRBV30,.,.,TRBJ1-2,CAWSMDMGGDYGYTF,TGTGCCTGGAGTATGGATATGGGCGGGGACTATGGCTACACCTTC
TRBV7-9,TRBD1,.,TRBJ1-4,CASSLVPTGDEKLFF,TGTGCCAGCAGCTTAGTACCGACAGGGGATGAAAAACTGTTTTTT
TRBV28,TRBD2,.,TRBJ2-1,CASRLAGGRNEQFF,TGTGCCAGCAGACTAGCGGGAGGCAGAAATGAGCAGTTCTTC
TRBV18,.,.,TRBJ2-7,CASSPPRHPYEQYF,TGTGCCAGCTCACCACCACGGCACCCCTACGAGCAGTACTTC
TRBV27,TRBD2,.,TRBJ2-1,CATISGRASNEQFF,TGTGCCACCATCAGCGGGAGGGCCTCAAATGAGCAGTTCTTC
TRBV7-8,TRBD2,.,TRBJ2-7,CASSLQREATCDF,TGTGCCAGCAGCTTACAGCGGGAGGCGACCTGTGACTTC
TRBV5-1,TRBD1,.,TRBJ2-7,CASSWRGTELIYEQYF,TGCGCCAGCAGCTGGCGAGGGACAGAACTAATCTACGAGCAGTACTTC
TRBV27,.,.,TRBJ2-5,CASSFWGGQGETQYF,TGTGCCAGCAGTTTCTGGGGGGGTCAGGGGGAGACCCAGTACTTC
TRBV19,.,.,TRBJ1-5,CASSIVGNQPQHF,TGTGCCAGTAGTATAGTAGGAAATCAGCCCCAGCATTTT
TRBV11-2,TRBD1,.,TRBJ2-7,CASSSTTGGISYEQYF,TGTGCCAGCAGCTCGACGACAGGGGGCATCTCCTACGAGCAGTACTTC
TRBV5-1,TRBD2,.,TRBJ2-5,CASSLPSGSQETQYF,TGCGCCAGCAGCTTGCCTAGCGGGTCTCAAGAGACCCAGTACTTC
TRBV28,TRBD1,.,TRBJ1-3,CASSLRQGRNTIYF,TGTGCCAGCAGTTTGCGACAGGGTAGAAACACCATATATTTT
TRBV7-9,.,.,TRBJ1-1,CASSQLGGDEAFF,TGTGCCAGCAGCCAACTTGGGGGGGATGAAGCTTTCTTT
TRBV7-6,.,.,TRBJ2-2,CASSLGGYYTGELFF,TGTGCCAGCAGCTTAGGCGGATATTACACCGGGGAGCTGTTTTTT
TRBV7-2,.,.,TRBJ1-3,CASSSYLSSGNTIYF,TGTGCCAGCAGCTCCTATTTAAGCTCTGGAAACACCATATATTTT
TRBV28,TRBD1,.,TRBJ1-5,CASSLPGTANQPQHF,TGTGCCAGCAGCTTACCCGGGACAGCTAATCAGCCCCAGCATTTT
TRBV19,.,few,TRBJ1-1,CASNWGMNTEAFF,TGTGCCAGTAACTGGGGGATGAACACTGAAGCTTTCTTT
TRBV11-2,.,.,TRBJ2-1,CASSPQGGEYNEQFF,TGTGCCAGCAGCCCCCAGGGCGGAGAATACAATGAGCAGTTCTTC
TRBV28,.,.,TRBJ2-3,CASSPRMRGKDLTDTQYF,TGTGCCAGCAGTCCCCGAATGAGGGGAAAGGACCTCACAGATACGCAGTATTTT
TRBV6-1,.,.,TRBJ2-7,CASSEAWMDRSGEQYF,TGTGCCAGCAGTGAAGCTTGGATGGACCGGTCGGGGGAGCAGTACTTC
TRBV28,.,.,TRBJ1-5,CASRVWGGNQPQHF,TGTGCCAGCAGGGTGTGGGGGGGCAATCAGCCCCAGCATTTT
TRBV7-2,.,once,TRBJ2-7,CASSLVPLSQTYEQYF,TGTGCCAGCAGCTTAGTCCCGTTATCTCAGACCTACGAGCAGTACTTC